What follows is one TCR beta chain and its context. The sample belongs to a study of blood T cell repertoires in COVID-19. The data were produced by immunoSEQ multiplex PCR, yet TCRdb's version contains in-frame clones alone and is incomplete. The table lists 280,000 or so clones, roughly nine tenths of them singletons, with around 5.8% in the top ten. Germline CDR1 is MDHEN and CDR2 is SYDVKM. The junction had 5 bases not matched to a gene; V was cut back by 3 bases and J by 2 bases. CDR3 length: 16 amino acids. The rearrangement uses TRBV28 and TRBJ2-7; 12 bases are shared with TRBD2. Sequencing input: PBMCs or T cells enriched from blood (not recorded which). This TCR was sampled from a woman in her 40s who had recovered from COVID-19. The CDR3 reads CASSLLAGGRTYEQYF. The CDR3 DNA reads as TGTGCCAGCAGTTTGCTAGCGGGAGGGCGAACCTACGAGCAGTACTTC.